The 7 T cell receptor beta chains below all came from one sample that was sequenced in a study of human T cells and chemical hapten exposure. Documented time point: patch test 1, 2 weeks after DPC sensitization. Treatment here: therapeutic diphenylcyclopropenone sensitization with weekly scalp DPC. TCRdb analysed the RACE reads with MiXCR anew, one entry per CDR3 protein. In the table there are approximately 80,000 distinct CDR3 sequences, roughly a tenth of which are singletons. Sequenced here: whole blood, sampled in connection with sensitization to the hapten diphenylcyclopropenone (DPC). Receptor source: a woman aged 50 to 65 with alopecia areata. Some clones in this sample may be carry-over from other donors' samples.

The chain has TRBV20-1 and TRBJ1-2, with no clear D. This CDR3 region has 15 residues. Trimming left V 0 bases short and J 7 bases short, with 18 bases between. Germline V lookup: CDR1 DFQATT, CDR2 SNEGSKA (reference sequence). The CDR3 sequence is CSARDPASPGSGYTF. CDR3 in DNA: TGCAGTGCTAGAGATCCTGCTTCGCCGGGTTCTGGCTACACCTTC.

The chain is built from TRBV20-1 and TRBJ2-7, with 8 positions matching TRBD2. Germline V gives CDR1 DFQATT, CDR2 SNEGSKA (reference sequence). Trimming cost V 5 bases and J 0 bases; bases outside gene matches: 3. The CDR3 covers 13 residues. CDR3 sequence (DNA): TGCAGTGCTTTAGGACTAGCCTCCTACGAGCAGTACTTC. Amino acid sequence: CSALGLASYEQYF.

The gene calls are TRBV6-6 and TRBJ1-3, with D possibly matching TRBD1 (5 bases). V lost 3 bases and J lost 0, with 12 bases in between. Germline assignment: CDR1 MNHNY and CDR2 SVGAGI (reference sequence). The CDR3 has 16 amino acids. CDR3 nucleotides: TGTGCCAGCAGTTATAAGGGGCGCCCCTCTGGAAACACCATATATTTT. This sequence encodes CASSYKGRPSGNTIYF.

This clonotype was seen many times. CDR3 sequence (DNA): TGTGCCAGCAGCCTGGGGGGGGCGAACACCGGGGAGCTGTTTTTT. Translated: CASSLGGANTGELFF. This sequence joins TRBV6-6 and TRBJ2-2; 7 bases line up with TRBD2. The CDR3 runs to 15 residues. Looked up from germline, CDR1 is MNHNY and CDR2 is SVGAGI (reference sequence). Unmatched junction bases numbered 4, after V lost 6 bases and J lost 0 bases.

The chain has TRBV5-1 and TRBJ2-1; 11 nucleotides match TRBD2. This CDR3 comprises 15 residues. V shed 6 bases and J 8 bases; nucleotides not matched to a gene: 10. The V gene's germline CDR1 is SGHRS and CDR2 YFSETQ. The CDR3 nucleotides read TGCGCCAGCATCCAACTAGCGGGAGTACCGGATGAGCAGTTCTTC. It codes for CASIQLAGVPDEQFF.

The table lists this clonotype with many counts. The chain employs TRBV29-1 and TRBJ2-4; 8 nucleotides match TRBD1. Trimming cost V 7 bases and J 0 bases; bases outside gene matches: 8. The CDR3 is 15 amino acids. Looked up from germline, CDR1 is SQVTM and CDR2 is ANQGSEA. The DNA of the CDR3 is TGCAGCGCAACGACAGGGGCCGTAGCCAAAAACATTCAGTACTTC. Its protein product is CSATTGAVAKNIQYF. The full variable domain, in which reference TRBV29-1 and TRBJ2-4 provide the parts outside the CDR3, is SAVISQKPSRDICQRGTSLTIQCQVDSQVTMMFWYRQQPGQSLTLIATANQGSEATYESGFVIDKFPISRPNLTFSTLTVSNMSPEDSSIYLCSATTGAVAKNIQYFGAGTRLSVL.

This clonotype was detected a few times. V gene TRBV7-8 combines with J gene TRBJ1-5, with TRBD1 matching over 7 bases. Germline CDR1 and CDR2: SGHVS and FQNEAQ. CDR3 length: 16 residues. The trim removed 5 bases at V and 4 bases at J, leaving 11 bases unmatched. The CDR3 bases are TGTGCCAGCAGCAGGGGACAGTTAGTCTCGAATCAGCCCCAGCATTTT. As protein: CASSRGQLVSNQPQHF.